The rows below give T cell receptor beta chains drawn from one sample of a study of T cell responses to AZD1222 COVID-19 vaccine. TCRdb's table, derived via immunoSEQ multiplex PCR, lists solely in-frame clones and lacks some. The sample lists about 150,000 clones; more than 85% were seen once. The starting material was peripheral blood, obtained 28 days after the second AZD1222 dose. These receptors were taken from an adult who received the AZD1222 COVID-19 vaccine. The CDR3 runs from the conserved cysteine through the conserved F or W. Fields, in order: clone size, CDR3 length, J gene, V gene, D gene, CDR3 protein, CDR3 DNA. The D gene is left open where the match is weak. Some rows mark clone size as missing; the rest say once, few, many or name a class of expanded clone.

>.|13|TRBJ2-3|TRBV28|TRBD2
CASRLAGVDTQYF
TGTGCCAGCCGACTAGCGGGAGTTGATACGCAGTATTTT
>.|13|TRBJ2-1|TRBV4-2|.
CASSPSYSDEQFF
TGTGCCAGCAGCCCCAGCTATTCCGATGAGCAGTTCTTC
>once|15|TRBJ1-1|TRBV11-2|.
CASSPTGGRDTEAFF
TGTGCCAGCAGCCCGACCGGGGGCCGGGACACTGAAGCTTTCTTT
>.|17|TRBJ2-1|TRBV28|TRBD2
CASSPGSGRRWRDEQFF
TGTGCCAGCAGCCCCGGTAGCGGGAGGAGGTGGCGGGATGAGCAGTTCTTC
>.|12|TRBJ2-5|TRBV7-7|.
CASSPLRETQYF
TGTGCCAGCAGCCCCTTACGGGAGACCCAGTACTTC
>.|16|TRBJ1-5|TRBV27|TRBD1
CASRPRGTGTYQPQHF
TGTGCCAGCCGTCCCCGCGGGACAGGGACTTATCAGCCCCAGCATTTT
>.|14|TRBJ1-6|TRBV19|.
CASSTTGRRSPLHF
TGTGCCAGTAGTACCACAGGGAGGCGATCACCCCTCCACTTT
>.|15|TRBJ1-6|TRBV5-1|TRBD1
CASSLVGTGNSPLHF
TGCGCCAGCAGCTTGGTCGGGACAGGCAATTCACCCCTCCACTTT
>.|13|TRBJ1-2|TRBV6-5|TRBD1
CASRAGTGKGYTF
TGTGCCAGCAGGGCCGGGACAGGGAAGGGCTACACCTTC
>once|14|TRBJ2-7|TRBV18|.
CASSPELNNYEQYF
TGTGCCAGCTCACCGGAGTTAAACAACTACGAGCAGTACTTC
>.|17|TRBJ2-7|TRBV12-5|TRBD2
CASGLRGTSGGLYEQYF
TGTGCTAGTGGTTTGAGGGGGACTAGCGGGGGACTTTACGAGCAGTACTTC
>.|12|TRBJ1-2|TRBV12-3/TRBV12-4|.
CASSNVNYGYTF
TGTGCCAGCAGTAACGTAAATTATGGCTACACCTTC
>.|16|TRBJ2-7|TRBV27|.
CASRRGVGTLLGEQYF
TGTGCCAGCAGACGAGGTGTCGGGACCCTTCTTGGAGAGCAGTACTTC
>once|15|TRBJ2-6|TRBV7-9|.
CASSLESAGANVLTF
TGTGCCAGCAGCTTAGAGTCAGCTGGGGCCAACGTCCTGACTTTC
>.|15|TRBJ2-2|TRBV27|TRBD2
CASSLGLLGPGELFF
TGTGCCAGCAGTTTGGGACTACTGGGTCCCGGGGAGCTGTTTTTT
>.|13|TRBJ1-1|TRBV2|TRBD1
CASPRGRSTEAFF
TGTGCCAGCCCCAGGGGGAGAAGCACTGAAGCTTTCTTT
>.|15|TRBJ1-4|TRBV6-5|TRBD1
CASSWSGTGKEKLFF
TGTGCCAGCAGTTGGTCCGGGACAGGGAAAGAAAAACTGTTTTTT
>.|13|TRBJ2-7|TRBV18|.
CASSPAGVYEQYF
TGTGCCAGCTCACCGGCAGGGGTTTACGAGCAGTACTTC
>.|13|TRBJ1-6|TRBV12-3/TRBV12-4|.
CASLRGGNSPLHF
TGTGCCAGTCTTAGGGGCGGGAATTCACCCCTCCACTTT